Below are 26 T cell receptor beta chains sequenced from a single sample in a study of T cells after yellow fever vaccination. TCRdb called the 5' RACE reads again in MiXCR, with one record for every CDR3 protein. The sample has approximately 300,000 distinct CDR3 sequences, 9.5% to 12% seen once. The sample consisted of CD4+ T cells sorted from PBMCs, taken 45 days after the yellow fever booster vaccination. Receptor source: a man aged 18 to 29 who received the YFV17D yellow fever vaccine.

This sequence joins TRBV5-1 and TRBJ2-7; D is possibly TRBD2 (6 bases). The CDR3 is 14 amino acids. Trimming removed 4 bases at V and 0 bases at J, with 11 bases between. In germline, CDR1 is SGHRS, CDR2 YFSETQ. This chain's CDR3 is CASSTDSGSYEQYV. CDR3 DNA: TGCGCCAGCAGCACGGATAGCGGCTCCTACGAGCAGTACGTC.

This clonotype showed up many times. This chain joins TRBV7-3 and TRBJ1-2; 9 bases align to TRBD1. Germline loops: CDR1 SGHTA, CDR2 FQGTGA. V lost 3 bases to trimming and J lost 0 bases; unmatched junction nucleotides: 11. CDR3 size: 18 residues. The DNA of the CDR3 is TGTGCCAGCAGCTTCGTCCCGGGACAGGGAAAACCTAACTATGGCTACACCTTC. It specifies CASSFVPGQGKPNYGYTF.

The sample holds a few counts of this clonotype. The CDR3 nucleotides are TGTGCCAGCAGCCAAGATATTCTAGCGGGGGGGCCAGATACGCAGTATTTT. Amino acids: CASSQDILAGGPDTQYF. The rearrangement joins TRBV4-2 to TRBJ2-3; 12 bases line up with TRBD2. The V gene's germline CDR1 is LGHNA and CDR2 YNFKEQ. Unmatched junction bases numbered 5, after V lost 0 bases and J lost 4 bases. CDR3 length: 17 residues.

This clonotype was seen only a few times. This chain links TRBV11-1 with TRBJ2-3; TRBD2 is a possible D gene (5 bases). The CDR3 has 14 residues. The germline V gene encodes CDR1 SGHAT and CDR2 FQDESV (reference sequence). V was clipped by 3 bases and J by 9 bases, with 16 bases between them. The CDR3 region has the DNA TGTGCCAGCAGCTTGGGAGTACAGCCCCTAACGCAGTATTTT. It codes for CASSLGVQPLTQYF.

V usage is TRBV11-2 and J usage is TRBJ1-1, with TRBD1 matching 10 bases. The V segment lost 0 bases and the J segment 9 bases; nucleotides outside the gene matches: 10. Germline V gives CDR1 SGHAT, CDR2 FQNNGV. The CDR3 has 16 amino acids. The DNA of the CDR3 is TGTGCCAGCAGCTTAGACGTTTACCGGGACAGGGGACAAGCTTTCTTT. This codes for CASSLDVYRDRGQAFF.

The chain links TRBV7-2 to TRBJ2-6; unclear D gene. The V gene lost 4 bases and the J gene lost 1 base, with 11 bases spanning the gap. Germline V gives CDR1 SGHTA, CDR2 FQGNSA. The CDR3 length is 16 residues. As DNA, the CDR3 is TGTGCCAGCAGCTCGGACGGTCGATCTGGGGCCAACGTCCTGACTTTC. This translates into CASSSDGRSGANVLTF.

The CDR3 sequence is CASGPQEGLPNEQFF. The CDR3 nucleotides are TGCGCCAGCGGACCCCAAGAGGGCCTCCCCAATGAGCAGTTCTTC. This rearrangement joins TRBV5-1 to TRBJ2-1; D is possibly TRBD2 (5 bases). The V gene lost 7 bases and the J gene lost 6 bases, with 20 bases spanning the gap. This CDR3 has 15 amino acids. Germline-derived CDR1 and CDR2 are SGHRS and YFSETQ.

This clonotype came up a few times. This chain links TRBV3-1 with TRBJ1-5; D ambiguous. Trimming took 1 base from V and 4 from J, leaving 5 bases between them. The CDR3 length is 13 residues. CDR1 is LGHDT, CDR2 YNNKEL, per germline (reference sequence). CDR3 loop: CASSQALNQPQHF. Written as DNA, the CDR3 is TGTGCCAGCAGCCAAGCCTTAAATCAGCCCCAGCATTTT.

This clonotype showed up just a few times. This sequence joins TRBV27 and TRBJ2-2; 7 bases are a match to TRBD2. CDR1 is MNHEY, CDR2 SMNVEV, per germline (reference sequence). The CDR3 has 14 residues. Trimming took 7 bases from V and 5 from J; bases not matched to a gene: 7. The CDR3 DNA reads TGTGCCAGCATGGTCTTCGGGGGGACCGGGGAGCTGTTTTTT. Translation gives CASMVFGGTGELFF.

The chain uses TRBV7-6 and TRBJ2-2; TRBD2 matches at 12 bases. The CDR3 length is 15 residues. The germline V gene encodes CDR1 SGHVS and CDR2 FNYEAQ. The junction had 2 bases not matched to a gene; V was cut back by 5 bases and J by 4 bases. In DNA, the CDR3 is TGTGCCAGCAGCACACTAGCGGGGGGCACCGGGGAGCTGTTTTTT. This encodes CASSTLAGGTGELFF.

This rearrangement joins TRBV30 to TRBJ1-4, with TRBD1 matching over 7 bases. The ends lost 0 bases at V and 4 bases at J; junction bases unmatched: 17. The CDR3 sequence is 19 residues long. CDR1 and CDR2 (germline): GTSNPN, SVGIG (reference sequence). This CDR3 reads CAWSVPQQKTGTVNEKLFF. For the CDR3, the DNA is TGTGCCTGGAGTGTACCCCAACAGAAAACCGGGACAGTTAATGAAAAACTGTTTTTT.

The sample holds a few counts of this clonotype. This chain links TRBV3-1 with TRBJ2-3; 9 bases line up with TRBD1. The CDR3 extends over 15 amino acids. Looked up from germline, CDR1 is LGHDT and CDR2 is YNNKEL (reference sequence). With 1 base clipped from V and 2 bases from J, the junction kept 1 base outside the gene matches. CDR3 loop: CASSQGTGDTDTQYF. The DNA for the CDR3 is TGTGCCAGCAGCCAAGGGACAGGGGACACAGATACGCAGTATTTT.

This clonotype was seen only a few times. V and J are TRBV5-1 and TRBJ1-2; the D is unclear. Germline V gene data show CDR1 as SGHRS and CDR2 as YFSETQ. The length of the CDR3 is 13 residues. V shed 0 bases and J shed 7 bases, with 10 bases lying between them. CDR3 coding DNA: TGCGCCAGCAGCTTGGATCCCGAAACTGGCTACACCTTC. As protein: CASSLDPETGYTF.

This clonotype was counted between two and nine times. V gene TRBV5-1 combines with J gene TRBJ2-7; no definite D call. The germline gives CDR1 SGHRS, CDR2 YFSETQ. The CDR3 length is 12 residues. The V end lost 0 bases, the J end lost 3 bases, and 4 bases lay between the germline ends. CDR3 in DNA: TGCGCCAGCAGCTTGGTCATCTACGAGCAGTACTTC. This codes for CASSLVIYEQYF.

For the CDR3, the DNA is TGTGCCAGCAGCCCGGACCGGGGGCGCAGCAGAGGAGATACGCAGTATTTT. This codes for CASSPDRGRSRGDTQYF. The chain combines TRBV7-9 with TRBJ2-3; D may match TRBD1 or TRBD2 (6 bases each). CDR1 is SEHNR and CDR2 is FQNEAQ in the germline V gene (reference sequence). V lost 5 bases and J 5 bases, leaving 23 bases between the germline ends. The CDR3 sequence is 17 residues long.

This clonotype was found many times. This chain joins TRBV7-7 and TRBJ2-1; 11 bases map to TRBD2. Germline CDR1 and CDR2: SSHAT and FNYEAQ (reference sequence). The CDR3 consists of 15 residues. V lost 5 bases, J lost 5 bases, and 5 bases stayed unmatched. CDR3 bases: TGTGCCAGCAGCCAAGGACTAGCGGGTAACAATGAGCAGTTCTTC. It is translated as CASSQGLAGNNEQFF.

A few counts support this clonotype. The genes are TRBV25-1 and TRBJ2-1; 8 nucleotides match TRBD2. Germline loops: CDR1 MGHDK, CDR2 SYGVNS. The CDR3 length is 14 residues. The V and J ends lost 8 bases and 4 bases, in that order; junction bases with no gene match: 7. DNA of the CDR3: TGTGCCAGCGCCGGGGGGGGCCCGTACAATGAGCAGTTCTTC. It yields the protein CASAGGGPYNEQFF.

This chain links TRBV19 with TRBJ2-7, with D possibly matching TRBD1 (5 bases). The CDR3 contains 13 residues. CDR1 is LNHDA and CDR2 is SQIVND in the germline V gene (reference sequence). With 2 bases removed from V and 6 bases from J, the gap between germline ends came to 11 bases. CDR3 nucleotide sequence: TGTGCCAGTAGTATAAGAGAAGGGGTCGAGCAGTACTTC. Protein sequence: CASSIREGVEQYF.

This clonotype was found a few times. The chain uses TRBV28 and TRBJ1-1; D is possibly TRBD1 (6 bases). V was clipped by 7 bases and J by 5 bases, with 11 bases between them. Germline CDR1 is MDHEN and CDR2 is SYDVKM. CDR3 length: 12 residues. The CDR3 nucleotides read TGTGCCAGCACCGGGGGCTGGACTGAAGCTTTCTTT. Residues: CASTGGWTEAFF. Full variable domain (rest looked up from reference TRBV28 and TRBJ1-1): DVKVTQSSRYLVKRTGEKVFLECVQDMDHENMFWYRQDPGLGLRLIYFSYDVKMKEKGDIPEGYSVSREKKERFSLILESASTNQTSMYLCASTGGWTEAFFGQGTRLTVV.

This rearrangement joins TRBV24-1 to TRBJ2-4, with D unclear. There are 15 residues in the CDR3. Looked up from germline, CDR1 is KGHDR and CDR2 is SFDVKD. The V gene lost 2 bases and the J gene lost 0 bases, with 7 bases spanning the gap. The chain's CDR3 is CATSDSRVAKNIQYF. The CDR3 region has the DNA TGTGCCACCAGTGATTCCAGAGTAGCCAAAAACATTCAGTACTTC.

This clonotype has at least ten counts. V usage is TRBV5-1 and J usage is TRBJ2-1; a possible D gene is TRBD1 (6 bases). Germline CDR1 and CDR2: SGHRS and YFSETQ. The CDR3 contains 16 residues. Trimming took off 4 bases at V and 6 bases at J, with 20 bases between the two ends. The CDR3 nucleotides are TGCGCCAGCAGCGTCAACATGGGACATAGGGGCAATGAGCAGTTCTTC. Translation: CASSVNMGHRGNEQFF.

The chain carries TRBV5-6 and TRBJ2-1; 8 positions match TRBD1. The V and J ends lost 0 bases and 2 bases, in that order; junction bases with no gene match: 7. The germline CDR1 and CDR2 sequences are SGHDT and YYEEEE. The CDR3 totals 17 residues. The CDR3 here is CASSLATGGGTYNEQFF. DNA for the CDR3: TGTGCCAGCAGCTTGGCCACAGGGGGTGGAACCTACAATGAGCAGTTCTTC.

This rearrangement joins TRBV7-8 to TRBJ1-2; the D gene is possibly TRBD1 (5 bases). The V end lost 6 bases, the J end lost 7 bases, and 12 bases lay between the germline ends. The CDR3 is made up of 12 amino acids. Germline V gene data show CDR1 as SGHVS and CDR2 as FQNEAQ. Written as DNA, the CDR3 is TGTGCCAGCAGACGAAGGGACGGTGGCTACACCTTC. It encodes CASRRRDGGYTF.

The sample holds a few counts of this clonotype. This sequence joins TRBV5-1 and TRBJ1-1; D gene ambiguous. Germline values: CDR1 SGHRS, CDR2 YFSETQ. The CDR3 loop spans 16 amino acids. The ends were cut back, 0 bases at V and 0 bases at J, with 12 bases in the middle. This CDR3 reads CASSLGYPRMNTEAFF. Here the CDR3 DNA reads TGCGCCAGCAGCTTGGGGTATCCCAGAATGAACACTGAAGCTTTCTTT.

The CDR3 here is CASSFSPTPNTEAFF. The CDR3 nucleotides read TGTGCCAGCAGTTTCTCCCCGACACCGAACACTGAAGCTTTCTTT. The chain uses TRBV27 and TRBJ1-1; D gene uncertain. The CDR3 has 15 amino acids. V lost 3 bases, J lost 1 base, and 12 bases lay in between. Germline V gene data show CDR1 as MNHEY and CDR2 as SMNVEV (reference sequence).

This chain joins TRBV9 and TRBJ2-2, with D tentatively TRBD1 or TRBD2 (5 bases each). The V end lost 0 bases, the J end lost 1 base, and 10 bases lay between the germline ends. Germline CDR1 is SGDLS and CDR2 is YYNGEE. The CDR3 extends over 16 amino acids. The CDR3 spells CASSVGPGLNTGELFF. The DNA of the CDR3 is TGTGCCAGCAGCGTAGGCCCGGGGCTGAACACCGGGGAGCTGTTTTTT.